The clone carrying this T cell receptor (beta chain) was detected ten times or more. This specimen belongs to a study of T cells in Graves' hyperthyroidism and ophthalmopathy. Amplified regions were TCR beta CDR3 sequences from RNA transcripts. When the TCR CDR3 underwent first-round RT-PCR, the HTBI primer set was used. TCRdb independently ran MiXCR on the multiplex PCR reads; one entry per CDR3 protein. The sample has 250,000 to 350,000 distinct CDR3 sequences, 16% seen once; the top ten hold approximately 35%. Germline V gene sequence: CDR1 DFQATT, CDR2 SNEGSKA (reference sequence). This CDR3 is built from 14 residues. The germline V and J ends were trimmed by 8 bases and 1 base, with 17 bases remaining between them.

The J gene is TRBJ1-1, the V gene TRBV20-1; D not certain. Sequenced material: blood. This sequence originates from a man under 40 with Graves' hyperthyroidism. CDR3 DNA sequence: TGCAGTACCTTTTCGACGGGTTCGAACACTGAAGCTTTCTTT. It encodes CSTFSTGSNTEAFF.